The 8 T cell receptor beta chains presented below share a single source sample, sequenced in a study of OX40 agonist ivuxolimab in advanced cancers. Data came from immunoSEQ multiplex PCR; TCRdb stores just in-frame clones and leaves some out. The repertoire holds about 7,300 clones, with more than 75% as singletons. Sequences were derived from CD4+ or CD8+ T cells sorted from blood, sampled in a trial of the OX40 agonist ivuxolimab. These receptors were taken from an adult with an advanced solid tumor such as melanoma, head and neck, liver or kidney cancer.

V usage is TRBV27 and J usage is TRBJ1-5, with D uncertain. The CDR3 has 15 amino acids. The V end was cut by 8 bases, the J end by 1 base, with 15 bases between. In germline, CDR1 is MNHEY, CDR2 SMNVEV (reference sequence). The CDR3 is CASREHVGSNQPQHF. The DNA of the CDR3 is TGTGCCAGCCGGGAGCACGTTGGGAGCAATCAGCCCCAGCATTTT.

The chain uses TRBV6-1 and TRBJ1-5; D gene uncertain. CDR1 is MNHNS and CDR2 is SASEGT in the germline V gene. This CDR3 has 17 residues. V shed 1 base and J shed 0 bases, with 13 bases lying between them. The CDR3 sequence: CASSEDGGSHSNQPQHF. DNA of the CDR3: TGTGCCAGCAGTGAAGATGGCGGCAGCCATAGCAATCAGCCCCAGCATTTT.

The chain links TRBV19 to TRBJ1-5; no clear D. Trimming took off 3 bases at V and 6 bases at J, with 6 bases between the two ends. The CDR3 consists of 12 residues. CDR1 LNHDA and CDR2 SQIVND come from the germline V gene (reference sequence). The CDR3 nucleotides read TGTGCCAGTAGTATTCCGAGTCAGCCCCAGCATTTT. It codes for CASSIPSQPQHF.

This chain joins TRBV7-6 and TRBJ1-3; unclear D gene. Deletions cut 1 base from V and 9 bases from J, with 10 bases between. Germline loops: CDR1 SGHVS, CDR2 FNYEAQ. This CDR3 comprises 13 residues. The DNA of the CDR3 is TGTGCCAGCAGCTTAGGGGCGGGAGGCACCATATATTTT. It specifies CASSLGAGGTIYF.

This chain links TRBV13 with TRBJ2-5; D gene unclear. Near its end, the DNA agrees better with TRBJ2-7, so the J call may be wrong. The CDR3 has 13 residues. CDR1 and CDR2 (germline): PRHDT, FYEKMQ (reference sequence). CDR3 sequence reads: CASSFSPSYEQYF. CDR3 DNA: TGTGCCAGCAGCTTCAGTCCTTCCTACGAGCAGTACTTC.

The chain links TRBV2 to TRBJ1-4; 10 positions agree with TRBD1. With V trimmed by 6 bases and J by 7 bases, 2 bases remained unmatched. Germline V gene lookup returns CDR1 SNHLY and CDR2 FYNNEI. The length of the CDR3 is 13 residues. The CDR3 region is CASRWTGGEKLFF. CDR3 nucleotide sequence: TGTGCCAGCAGATGGACAGGGGGTGAAAAACTGTTTTTT.

The chain employs TRBV9 and TRBJ2-2, with 7 bases identical to TRBD1. With V trimmed by 1 base and J by 4 bases, 1 base remained unmatched. The length of the CDR3 is 14 residues. CDR1 SGDLS and CDR2 YYNGEE come from the germline V gene. The CDR3 loop is CASSVNRGTGELFF. As DNA, the CDR3 is TGTGCCAGCAGCGTAAACAGGGGCACCGGGGAGCTGTTTTTT.

The chain combines TRBV27 with TRBJ2-1, with D perhaps matching TRBD1 (6 bases). The germline gives CDR1 MNHEY, CDR2 SMNVEV (reference sequence). Trimming cost V 3 bases and J 8 bases, with 11 bases left between them. CDR3 length equals 13 residues. The CDR3, as DNA: TGTGCCAGCAGTTTCCAGGGGCACTATGAGCAGTTCTTC. Its protein product is CASSFQGHYEQFF.